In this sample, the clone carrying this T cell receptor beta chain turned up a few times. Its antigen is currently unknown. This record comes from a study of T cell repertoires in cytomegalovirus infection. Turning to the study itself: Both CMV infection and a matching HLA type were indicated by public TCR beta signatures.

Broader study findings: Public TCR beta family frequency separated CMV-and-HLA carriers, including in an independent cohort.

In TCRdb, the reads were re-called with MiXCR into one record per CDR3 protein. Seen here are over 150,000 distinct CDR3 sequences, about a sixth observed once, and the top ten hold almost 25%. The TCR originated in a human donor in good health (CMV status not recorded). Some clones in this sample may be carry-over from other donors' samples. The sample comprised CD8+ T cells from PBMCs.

The chain's CDR3 is CASIGNSGNTIYF. CDR3 nucleotides: TGTGCCAGCATTGGGAACTCTGGAAACACCATATATTTT. The chain joins TRBV6-6 to TRBJ1-3; D gene uncertain. Trimming left V 7 bases short and J 0 bases short, with 7 bases between. This CDR3 is built from 13 residues. CDR1 and CDR2 from the germline V gene are MNHNY and SVGAGI (reference sequence).